This T cell receptor beta chain is from a study of OX40 agonist ivuxolimab in advanced cancers. The CDR3 length is 14 residues. V lost 3 bases and J lost 0, with 8 bases in between. Germline CDR1 MRHNA, CDR2 SNTAGT. Produced via immunoSEQ multiplex PCR; TCRdb's table is partial and in-frame only. Here the sample spans tens of thousands of clones, around 85% being singletons. Here the sequenced sample was CD4+ or CD8+ T cells sorted from blood, taken in a trial of the OX40 agonist ivuxolimab. This clonotype was sampled from an adult with an advanced solid tumor such as melanoma, head and neck, liver or kidney cancer. The chain joins TRBV6-4 to TRBJ1-2; D gene uncertain. The CDR3 sequence: CASSEGPSNYGYTF. Here the CDR3 DNA reads TGTGCCAGCAGTGAGGGCCCCTCTAACTATGGCTACACCTTC.